These 9 T cell receptor beta chains share one sample of origin, sequenced in a study of cytomegalovirus exposure and HLA in healthy donors. Amplification used 60 Vbeta primers and 13 Jbeta primers. Assay used: immunoSEQ multiplex PCR; TCRdb lists only in-frame clones, some missing. In the table there are over 150,000 clones, approximately 80% of which are singletons. The sequencing input was PBMCs. The receptors derive from a man younger than 40 in good health and CMV-seropositive.

In this sample, this clone turned up a few times. The identical CDR3 is also encoded by other nucleotide sequences in the sample. The rearrangement joins TRBV5-6 to TRBJ2-7; TRBD1 matches at 9 bases. Germline V gene lookup returns CDR1 SGHDT and CDR2 YYEEEE. The J segment lost 5 bases and the V segment lost 4 bases, leaving 10 bases of the junction unmatched. This CDR3 is built from 15 residues. The CDR3 protein is CASSLPGTGSNEQYF. CDR3 nucleotides: TGTGCCAGCAGCCTGCCCGGGACAGGGAGCAACGAGCAGTACTTC. Drawing the rest from reference TRBV5-6 and TRBJ2-7, the complete variable domain is DAGVTQSPTHLIKTRGQQVTLRCSPKSGHDTVSWYQQALGQGPQFIFQYYEEEERQRGNFPDRFSGHQFPNYSSELNVNALLLGDSALYLCASSLPGTGSNEQYFGPGTRLTVT.

This CDR3 is CASSLVSPGDEKLFF. In DNA form, the CDR3 reads TGTGCCAGCAGCTTGGTATCCCCAGGGGATGAAAAACTGTTTTTT. V and J are TRBV5-6 and TRBJ1-4; possible D gene TRBD1, 6 bases. Trimming removed 0 bases at V and 6 bases at J, with 12 bases between. Germline loops: CDR1 SGHDT, CDR2 YYEEEE. The CDR3 extends over 15 amino acids.

The genes are TRBV28 and TRBJ2-7; D may be TRBD1 (6 bases). The CDR3 contains 19 residues. V shed 6 bases and J shed 3 bases, with 30 bases lying between them. From germline, CDR1 is MDHEN and CDR2 SYDVKM. The DNA of the CDR3 is TGTGCCAGCAGCCCGAGCCCCTATACACAGGGTGGAAGGGACTACGAGCAGTACTTC. Protein: CASSPSPYTQGGRDYEQYF.

The sample holds one count of this clone. The chain links TRBV4-3 to TRBJ2-5; a weak D match, TRBD1 (6 bases). The CDR3 runs 15 residues. The germline V and J ends were trimmed by 0 bases and 0 bases, with 8 bases remaining between them. The germline gives CDR1 LGHNA, CDR2 YSLEER. The CDR3, as DNA: TGCGCCAGCAGCCAAGATGGGGGCAACCAAGAGACCCAGTACTTC. This sequence encodes CASSQDGGNQETQYF.

This clone was counted between two and nine times. This chain connects TRBV7-2 to TRBJ2-5; D call uncertain. Trimming left V 3 bases short and J 4 bases short, with 3 bases between. CDR1 SGHTA and CDR2 FQGNSA come from the germline V gene. The length of the CDR3 is 11 residues. The CDR3 reads CASSFGETQYF. Here the CDR3 DNA reads TGTGCCAGCAGCTTCGGAGAGACCCAGTACTTC.

This rearrangement joins TRBV7-9 to TRBJ1-2; D is perhaps TRBD1 (5 bases). This CDR3 is built from 13 residues. Trimming stripped 4 bases from V and 7 bases from J, with 13 bases between. Germline lookup yields CDR1 SEHNR and CDR2 FQNEAQ (reference sequence). Written as DNA, the CDR3 is TGTGCCAGCAGCTCCAACGGCGGGGGTGGCTACACCTTC. Its protein product is CASSSNGGGGYTF. Complete variable domain (other parts from reference TRBV7-9 and TRBJ1-2): DTGVSQNPRHKITKRGQNVTFRCDPISEHNRLYWYRQTLGQGPEFLTYFQNEAQLEKSRLLSDRFSAERPKGSFSTLEIQRTEQGDSAMYLCASSSNGGGGYTFGSGTRLTVV.

This rearrangement joins TRBV5-1 to TRBJ2-5, with 11 nucleotides matching TRBD1. The germline V gene has CDR1 SGHRS and CDR2 YFSETQ. This CDR3 has 14 residues. With 3 bases clipped from V and 3 bases from J, the junction kept 1 base outside the gene matches. The CDR3 nucleotides are TGCGCCAGCAGCTGGGACAGGGGGGAAGAGACCCAGTACTTC. Protein product: CASSWDRGEETQYF.

The rearrangement links TRBV6-1 to TRBJ1-2; D possibly corresponds to TRBD1 (5 bases). Per the germline V gene, CDR1 is MNHNS and CDR2 is SASEGT. V shed 3 bases and J shed 8 bases, with 13 bases lying between them. This CDR3 is 13 amino acids long. The chain's CDR3 is CASSDKGMGGYTF. The CDR3 region has the DNA TGTGCCAGCAGTGATAAGGGGATGGGAGGCTACACCTTC.

The chain recombines TRBV28 with TRBJ1-1; possible D gene TRBD1, 6 bases. Germline-derived CDR1 and CDR2 are MDHEN and SYDVKM. The CDR3 has 13 amino acids. The V gene lost 7 bases and the J gene lost 5 bases, with 14 bases spanning the gap. This CDR3 is CASTPGGRTEAFF. CDR3 nucleotide sequence: TGTGCCAGCACCCCGGGGGGCCGGACTGAAGCTTTCTTT.